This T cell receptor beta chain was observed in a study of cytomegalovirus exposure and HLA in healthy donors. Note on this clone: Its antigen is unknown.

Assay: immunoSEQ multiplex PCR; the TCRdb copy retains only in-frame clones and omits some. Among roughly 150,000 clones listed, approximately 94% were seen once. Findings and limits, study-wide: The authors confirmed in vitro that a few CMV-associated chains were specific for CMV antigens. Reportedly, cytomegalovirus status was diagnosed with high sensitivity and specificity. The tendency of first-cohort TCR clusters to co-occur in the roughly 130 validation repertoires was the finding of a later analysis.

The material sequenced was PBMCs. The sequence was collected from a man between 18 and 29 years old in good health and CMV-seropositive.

CDR3 DNA: TGTGCCAGCACTAGGGAGACCGAAGAGACCCAGTACTTC. Translated, it gives CASTRETEETQYF. The chain has TRBV28 and TRBJ2-5; tentatively, D is TRBD2 (5 bases). Germline V gene lookup returns CDR1 MDHEN and CDR2 SYDVKM. The CDR3 has 13 amino acids. The germline V and J ends were trimmed by 7 bases and 3 bases, with 12 bases remaining between them.